Listed below are T cell receptor beta chains from one sample, sequenced in a study of shared T cell receptors in the human thymus. The protocol was immunoSEQ multiplex PCR, while the TCRdb copy is restricted to in-frame clones and leaves out a portion. The sample has approximately 730,000 clones, approximately 85% seen once. The same sample was also studied in work on human thymus T cells.

Sequencing was carried out using thymocytes. Receptors were obtained from a girl less than two years old with a congenital heart defect. CDR3s include the opening cysteine and the closing phenylalanine or tryptophan. A D gene is named only where the DNA matches it firmly. Clone size appears in some rows only: once, few, many, or a class for an expanded clone.

size: NA; V: TRBV5-4; D: TRBD2; J: TRBJ2-3; DNA: TGTGCCAGCAGGTTGGCGGTAGCGGGGGGGATAAGCACAGATACGCAGTATTTT; CDR3: CASRLAVAGGISTDTQYF
size: NA; V: TRBV19; D: NA; J: TRBJ2-7; DNA: TGTGCCAGTAGCCCCTCGGGTCACTCCTACGAGCAGTACTTC; CDR3: CASSPSGHSYEQYF
size: NA; V: TRBV9; D: TRBD2; J: TRBJ2-3; DNA: TGTGCCAGCAGCGTAGCTCGGCTAGCGGGCACAGATACGCAGTATTTT; CDR3: CASSVARLAGTDTQYF
size: NA; V: TRBV7-2; D: TRBD1; J: TRBJ2-7; DNA: TGTGCCAGCAATATGTCCGGGCAGGGGGCCTACGAGCAGTACTTC; CDR3: CASNMSGQGAYEQYF
size: NA; V: TRBV28; D: TRBD1; J: TRBJ2-3; DNA: TGTGCCAGCACCACTCCGGGACAGGGGACAGATACGCAGTATTTT; CDR3: CASTTPGQGTDTQYF
size: NA; V: TRBV28; D: NA; J: TRBJ1-4; DNA: TGTGCCAGCAGTTTAAGCGGTGAAAAACTGTTTTTT; CDR3: CASSLSGEKLFF
size: NA; V: TRBV18; D: NA; J: TRBJ2-1; DNA: TGTGCCAGCTCACCACTGGCCGTTTCTAGCGACTACAATGAGCAGTTCTTC; CDR3: CASSPLAVSSDYNEQFF
size: NA; V: TRBV21-1; D: NA; J: TRBJ1-1; DNA: TGTGCCAGCAGCTTACAGGGGCACCGGGCTGAAGCTTTCTTT; CDR3: CASSLQGHRAEAFF
size: NA; V: TRBV27; D: NA; J: TRBJ1-2; DNA: TGTGCCAGCAGTCCACCTGGGAGGGGCCCGAACTATGGCTACACCTTC; CDR3: CASSPPGRGPNYGYTF
size: few; V: TRBV27; D: TRBD1; J: TRBJ2-7; DNA: TGTGCCAGCAGTTTGTACAACAGGGGTTTTGGCTACGAGCAGTACTTC; CDR3: CASSLYNRGFGYEQYF
size: NA; V: TRBV6-1; D: TRBD1; J: TRBJ1-5; DNA: TGTGCCAGCAGTGCGAACAGGGGATTTCACAGGAATCAGCCCCAGCATTTT; CDR3: CASSANRGFHRNQPQHF
size: NA; V: TRBV4-3; D: TRBD2; J: TRBJ2-5; DNA: TGCGCCAGCAGCAGCCAGGGACTAGGGACCCAAGAGACCCAGTACTTC; CDR3: CASSSQGLGTQETQYF
size: once; V: TRBV10-1; D: TRBD1; J: TRBJ1-4; DNA: TGCGCCAGCAGCGCGGACAGGGGGCGCGAAAAACTGTTTTTT; CDR3: CASSADRGREKLFF
size: NA; V: TRBV19; D: NA; J: TRBJ1-5; DNA: TGTGCCAGTAGTATTTTACACAGTAGGAATCAGCCCCAGCATTTT; CDR3: CASSILHSRNQPQHF
size: few; V: TRBV4-3; D: TRBD1; J: TRBJ2-1; DNA: TGCGCCAGCAGCCACGGGTGGGGGGACAGGGGAGCATGGGAGCAGTTCTTC; CDR3: CASSHGWGDRGAWEQFF
size: NA; V: TRBV27; D: NA; J: TRBJ2-7; DNA: TGTGCCAGCCTTGATCAGGTGGCCCACGAGCAGTACTTC; CDR3: CASLDQVAHEQYF